The source of this T cell receptor beta chain is a study of beta chain features in type 1 diabetes. Turning to the study itself: Patient and healthy donor groups were alike in age, gender and cell yields.

The sequenced template was cDNA made from the entire isolated RNA. Assay: immunoSEQ multiplex PCR; the TCRdb copy retains only in-frame clones and omits some. The table lists roughly 300,000 clones, around 15% of them singletons, with about 6.6% in the top ten. This CDR3 region has 14 residues. V shed 4 bases and J shed 2 bases, with 12 bases lying between them. Germline loops: CDR1 SGDLS, CDR2 YYNGEE. This clone was detected only a few times. Its antigen is still unknown. Study results and limitations: Type 1 diabetes patients had fewer VDJ junction insertions and more deletions.

This TCR was recovered from a young man in good health. The V gene is TRBV9, the J gene TRBJ2-5; D is possibly TRBD2 (5 bases). Sample: central memory CD4+ T cells from blood. The DNA of the CDR3 is TGTGCCAGCAGCCGCCGGGGATATCAAGAGACCCAGTACTTC. Protein: CASSRRGYQETQYF.